The clone carrying this T cell receptor beta chain was recorded a few times. Its antigen remains unidentified. This entry comes from a study of vaccination effects on CD4 cells after COVID-19. Profiling relied on immunoSEQ multiplex PCR, and the TCRdb table lists in-frame clones only, not all of them. The sample holds under 35,000 clones, about two thirds seen once. Sequencing followed a ViraFEST assay step that expanded antigen-specific CD4+ T cells with viral peptide pools. Subsequent to a culture period of less than twelve days, CD4+ T cells were isolated. This individual contracted SARS-CoV-2 between March and December 2020, as verified by PCR. It was with roughly 11 IU/ml IL-2 and roughly 9.2 ug/ml peptides that around 1.9 million PBMC per well were cultured. The sequence was collected from a human donor who had a prior SARS-CoV-2 infection. The source material was CD4+ T cells from PBMCs cultured with a peptide pool, sampled before COVID-19 vaccination.

The CDR3 loop reads CASSLRLAGGPEYTGELFF. In DNA form, the CDR3 reads TGTGCCAGCAGCTTACGGTTAGCGGGAGGGCCCGAGTACACCGGGGAGCTGTTTTTT. V usage is TRBV11-2 and J usage is TRBJ2-2; 11 nucleotides match TRBD2. Germline lookup yields CDR1 SGHAT and CDR2 FQNNGV. The V gene end was trimmed by 2 bases and the J gene end by 3 bases; junction bases not matched to a gene: 11. The CDR3 has 19 amino acids.